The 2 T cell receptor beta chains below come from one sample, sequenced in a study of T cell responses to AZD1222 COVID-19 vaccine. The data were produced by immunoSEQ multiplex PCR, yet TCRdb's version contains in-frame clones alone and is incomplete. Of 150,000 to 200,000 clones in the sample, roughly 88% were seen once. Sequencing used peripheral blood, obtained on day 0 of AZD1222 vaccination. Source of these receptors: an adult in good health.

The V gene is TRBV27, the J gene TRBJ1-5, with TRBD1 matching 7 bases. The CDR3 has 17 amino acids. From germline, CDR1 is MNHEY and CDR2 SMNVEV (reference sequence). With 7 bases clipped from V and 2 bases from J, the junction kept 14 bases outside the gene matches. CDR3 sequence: CASTPTGSRFGNQPQHF. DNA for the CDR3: TGTGCCAGCACCCCGACAGGGTCCCGTTTTGGCAATCAGCCCCAGCATTTT.

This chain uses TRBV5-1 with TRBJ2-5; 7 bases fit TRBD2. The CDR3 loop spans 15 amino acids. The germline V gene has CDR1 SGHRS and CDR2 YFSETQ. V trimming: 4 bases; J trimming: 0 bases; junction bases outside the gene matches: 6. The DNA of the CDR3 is TGCGCCAGCAGCCCCTGGGGGGGGAACCAAGAGACCCAGTACTTC. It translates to CASSPWGGNQETQYF.